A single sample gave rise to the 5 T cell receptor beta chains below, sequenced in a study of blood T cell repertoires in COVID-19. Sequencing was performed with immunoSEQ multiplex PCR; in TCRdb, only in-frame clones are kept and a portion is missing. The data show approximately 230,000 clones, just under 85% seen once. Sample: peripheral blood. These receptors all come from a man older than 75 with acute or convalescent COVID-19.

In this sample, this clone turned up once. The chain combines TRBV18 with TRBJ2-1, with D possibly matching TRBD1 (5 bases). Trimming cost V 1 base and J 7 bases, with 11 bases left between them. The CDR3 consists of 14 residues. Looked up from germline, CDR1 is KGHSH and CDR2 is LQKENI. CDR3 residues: CASSPLQVGNEQFF. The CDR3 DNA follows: TGTGCCAGCTCACCACTACAGGTTGGTAATGAGCAGTTCTTC.

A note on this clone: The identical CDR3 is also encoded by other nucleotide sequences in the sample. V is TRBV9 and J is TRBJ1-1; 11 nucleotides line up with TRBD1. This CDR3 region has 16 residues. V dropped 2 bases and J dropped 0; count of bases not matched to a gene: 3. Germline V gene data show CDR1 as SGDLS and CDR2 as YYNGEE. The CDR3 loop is CASSVGTGGMNTEAFF. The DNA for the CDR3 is TGTGCCAGCAGCGTTGGGACAGGGGGAATGAACACTGAAGCTTTCTTT.

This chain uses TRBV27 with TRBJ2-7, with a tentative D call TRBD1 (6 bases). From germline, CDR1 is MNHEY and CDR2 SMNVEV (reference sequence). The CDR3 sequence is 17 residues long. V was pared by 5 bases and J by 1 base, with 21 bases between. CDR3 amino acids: CASSPGWGIRGSYEQYF. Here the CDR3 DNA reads TGTGCCAGCAGTCCCGGGTGGGGAATTAGGGGGTCCTACGAGCAGTACTTC.

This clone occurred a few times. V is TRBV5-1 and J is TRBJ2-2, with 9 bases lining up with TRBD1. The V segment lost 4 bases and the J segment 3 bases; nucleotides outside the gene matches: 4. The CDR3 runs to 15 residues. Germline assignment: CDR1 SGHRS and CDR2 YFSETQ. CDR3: CASSPQGAYTGELFF. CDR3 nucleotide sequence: TGCGCCAGCAGCCCACAGGGGGCGTACACCGGGGAGCTGTTTTTT.

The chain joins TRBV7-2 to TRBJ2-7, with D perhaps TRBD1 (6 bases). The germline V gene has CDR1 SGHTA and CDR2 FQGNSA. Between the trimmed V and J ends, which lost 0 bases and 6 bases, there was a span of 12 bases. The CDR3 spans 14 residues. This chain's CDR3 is CASSLAQGNFEQYF. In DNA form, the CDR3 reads TGTGCCAGCAGCTTAGCACAGGGAAATTTCGAGCAGTACTTC.